This T cell receptor (beta chain) was observed in a study of blood T cell repertoires in COVID-19. Turning to the study itself: Whether acute or convalescent, the COVID-19 samples came from the United States, Italy and Spain. PBMCs, B-cell-depleted T cells, or T cells provided the cDNA or gDNA that made up the material.

In the authors' workflow: Estimated nucleated cell counts came from reference gene primer amplification. Generated by immunoSEQ multiplex PCR, the TCRdb table keeps only in-frame clones and is missing some. V and J calls and clone size are as listed in that table; D and trimming were resolved from the DNA. The sample holds 230,000 or so clones, about 85% seen once. The CDR3 spans 14 residues. V was clipped by 6 bases and J by 8 bases, with 16 bases between them. Germline V lookup: CDR1 SGHAT, CDR2 FQNNGV. The sample taken for sequencing was peripheral blood. The receptor was derived from a young man with active or convalescent COVID-19. This rearrangement joins TRBV11-2 to TRBJ1-4, with D maybe TRBD1 (6 bases). CDR3 bases: TGTGCCAGCAGACTAACAGGGATGGACGAAAAACTGTTTTTT. Translation gives CASRLTGMDEKLFF.